The source of this TCR beta chain is a study of T cells in Graves' hyperthyroidism and ophthalmopathy. RNA transcripts served as the template for amplifying TCR beta CDR3 regions. Carried out on the TCR CDR3, a first-round RT-PCR used the HTBI primer set. TCRdb used MiXCR to reprocess the multiplex PCR reads, holding one entry per CDR3 protein. The data show nearly 750,000 distinct CDR3 sequences, with 30% to 40% seen just once and around 30% held by the top ten. This clonotype has a count of ten or more. The CDR3 has 16 amino acids. Germline CDR1 reads LNHDA; CDR2 reads SQIVND (reference sequence). Trimming took off 4 bases at V and 0 bases at J, with 13 bases between the two ends.

The source is a woman between 40 and 55 years old with Graves' hyperthyroidism. Sequenced sample: blood. The rearrangement joins TRBV19 to TRBJ1-5; D unresolved. CDR3 nucleotides: TGTGCCAGTAGTAAGGACCATTCCTCTAGCAATCAGCCCCAGCATTTT. It is translated as CASSKDHSSSNQPQHF.